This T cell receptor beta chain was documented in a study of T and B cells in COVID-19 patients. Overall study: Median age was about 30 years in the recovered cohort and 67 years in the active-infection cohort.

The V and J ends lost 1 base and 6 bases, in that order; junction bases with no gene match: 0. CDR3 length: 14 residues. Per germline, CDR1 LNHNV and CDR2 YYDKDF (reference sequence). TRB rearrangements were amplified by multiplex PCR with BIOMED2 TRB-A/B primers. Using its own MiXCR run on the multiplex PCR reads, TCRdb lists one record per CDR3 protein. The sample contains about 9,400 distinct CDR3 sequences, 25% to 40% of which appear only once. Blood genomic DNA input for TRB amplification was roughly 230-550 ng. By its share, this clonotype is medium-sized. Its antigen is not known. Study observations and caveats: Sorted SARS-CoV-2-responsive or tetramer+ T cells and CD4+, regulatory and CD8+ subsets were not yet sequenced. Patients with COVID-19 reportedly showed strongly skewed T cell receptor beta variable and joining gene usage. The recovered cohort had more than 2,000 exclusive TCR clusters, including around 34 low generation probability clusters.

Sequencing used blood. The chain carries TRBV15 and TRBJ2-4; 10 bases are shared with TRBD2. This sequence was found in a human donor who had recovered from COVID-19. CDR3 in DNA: TGTGCCACCAGCAGAGCTAGCGGGGGAAACATTCAGTACTTC. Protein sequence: CATSRASGGNIQYF.